The rows below give T cell receptor beta chains drawn from one sample of a study of CD8 T cells in Susac syndrome. TCRdb reanalysed the immunoSEQ multiplex PCR reads using MiXCR and keeps one entry per CDR3 protein. The sample shows approximately 200,000 distinct CDR3 sequences, roughly nine tenths of them seen only once. The source material was CD8+ T cells from PBMCs. The receptors originated from a human donor with multiple sclerosis. Both conserved end residues are part of each CDR3. The order of the fields is V gene, clone size, D gene, CDR3 protein. The D gene is left open where the match is weak. Only some rows state a clone size, as once, few, many or a class for expanded clones.

TRBV20-1,.,.,CSATDRQGGELFF
TRBV9,.,.,CASSADLNTIYF
TRBV6-7,.,.,CASSQAGSGLACSTDTQYF
TRBV7-9,.,.,CASNSPNSLNEQFF
TRBV7-9,.,.,CASSPEGSYQETQYF
TRBV29-1,.,.,CSASGESGWVMNTEAFF
TRBV9,few,TRBD2,CASSVGGADEQYF
TRBV27,few,.,CASSSAGNTEAFF
TRBV5-1,.,.,CASRFSRTSQGNTEAFF
TRBV5-6,.,.,CASSWAGPETQYF